These 16 T cell receptor beta chains were all obtained from the same sample, sequenced in a study of T cell clonotyping in hematopoietic cell transplantation. Assay used: immunoSEQ multiplex PCR; TCRdb lists only in-frame clones, some missing. There are 12,000 to 15,000 clones in the sample; around 86% occur only once, and around 13% lies in the top ten. Sample: PBMCs, taken 100 days after allogeneic stem cell transplant. All receptors come from a male patient in his fifties who had an allogeneic stem cell transplant from an unrelated donor, so T cells may come from the graft donor. Some clones in this sample may be carry-over from other donors' samples.

As to this clone: At one boundary the junction diverges from the germline segment, which might be a read error. The chain recombines TRBV6-4 with TRBJ1-6; possible D gene TRBD1, 6 bases. Germline values: CDR1 MRHNA, CDR2 SNTAGT. The CDR3 covers 13 residues. CDR3 DNA sequence: TGTGCCAGCAGTGCGGGGGCCAGTTCACTCCTCCACTTT. Its translation: CASSAGASSLLHF.

This chain joins TRBV7-2 and TRBJ2-1, with D possibly matching TRBD1 (6 bases). The CDR3 is made up of 15 amino acids. Trimming removed 5 bases from V and 8 bases from J, with 19 bases in between. CDR1 and CDR2 from the germline V gene are SGHTA and FQGNSA. CDR3 loop: CASSPDGQPEYEQFF. CDR3 DNA: TGTGCCAGCAGCCCCGATGGACAGCCCGAGTATGAGCAGTTCTTC.

Only one count was recorded for this clone. The chain links TRBV11-2 to TRBJ2-7; TRBD1 agrees at 7 bases. Germline assignment: CDR1 SGHAT and CDR2 FQNNGV. Trimming took 5 bases from V and 7 from J; bases not matched to a gene: 11. The CDR3 contains 14 residues. The CDR3 DNA follows: TGTGCCAGCAGCCCCCTTAGGGGGCGTCGGGAGCAGTACTTC. Its translation: CASSPLRGRREQYF.

The chain combines TRBV5-1 with TRBJ2-7; 8 nucleotides agree with TRBD2. The germline gives CDR1 SGHRS, CDR2 YFSETQ. The CDR3 contains 14 residues. The ends lost 4 bases at V and 6 bases at J; junction bases unmatched: 9. CDR3 nucleotides: TGCGCCAGCAGCCCCCGTGCGAGCGGGAGCGAGCAGTACTTC. Encoded protein: CASSPRASGSEQYF.

The genes are TRBV6-5 and TRBJ2-1; D perhaps matches TRBD2 (5 bases). The CDR3 extends over 13 amino acids. Trimming shortened V by 4 bases and J by 8 bases, and 12 bases separated the two germline ends. Germline values: CDR1 MNHEY, CDR2 SVGAGI. The chain's CDR3 is CASSSGSLDEQFF. In DNA, the CDR3 is TGTGCCAGCAGTTCGGGAAGTCTAGATGAGCAGTTCTTC.

V is TRBV4-1 and J is TRBJ1-1, with 11 bases that match TRBD1. Germline V gene sequence: CDR1 MGHRA, CDR2 YSYEKL. The V gene end was trimmed by 5 bases and the J gene end by 5 bases; junction bases not matched to a gene: 4. The CDR3 has 14 residues. The CDR3 is CASSLDRGPTEAFF. The CDR3 coding sequence is TGCGCCAGCAGCTTGGACAGGGGGCCAACTGAAGCTTTCTTT.

This chain joins TRBV15 and TRBJ1-5; D is undetermined. V gave up 1 base and J gave up 0 bases, with 7 bases separating them. Germline CDR1 is LNHNV and CDR2 is YYDKDF (reference sequence). The length of the CDR3 is 15 residues. The CDR3 region has the DNA TGTGCCACCAGCAGAGGAGGAAGTAGCAATCAGCCCCAGCATTTT. Its translation is CATSRGGSSNQPQHF.

The J gene is TRBJ2-7, the V gene TRBV5-1; D gene ambiguous. Germline V gives CDR1 SGHRS, CDR2 YFSETQ. This CDR3 spans 13 amino acids. V lost 0 bases to trimming and J lost 7 bases, with 11 bases between them. The DNA of the CDR3 is TGCGCCAGCAGCTTGGAGTGGTCTGGGGAGCAGTACTTC. Amino acid sequence: CASSLEWSGEQYF. The variable domain in full, with the rest retrieved from reference TRBV5-1 and TRBJ2-7, is KAGVTQTPRYLIKTRGQQVTLSCSPISGHRSVSWYQQTPGQGLQFLFEYFSETQRNKGNFPGRFSGRQFSNSRSEMNVSTLELGDSALYLCASSLEWSGEQYFGPGTRLTVT.

The chain combines TRBV28 with TRBJ1-2, with 7 bases identical to TRBD1. The trim removed 2 bases at V and 4 bases at J, leaving 10 bases unmatched. CDR1 and CDR2 (germline): MDHEN, SYDVKM. The CDR3 spans 16 residues. CDR3 bases: TGTGCCAGCAGTTTAATTTCTGTAGGGGGCAGCTATGGCTACACCTTC. Its translation: CASSLISVGGSYGYTF.

V usage is TRBV10-1 and J usage is TRBJ1-1; D perhaps matches TRBD1 (6 bases). With 0 bases removed from V and 11 bases from J, the gap between germline ends came to 10 bases. The CDR3 sequence is 12 residues long. Looked up from germline, CDR1 is WNHNN and CDR2 is SYGVQD (reference sequence). Written as DNA, the CDR3 is TGCGCCAGCAGTGAGTCCGCGGGGGCTGCTTTCTTT. As protein: CASSESAGAAFF.

The rearrangement joins TRBV7-3 to TRBJ2-3; D unclear. V was pared by 2 bases and J by 0 bases, with 12 bases between. Germline CDR1 is SGHTA and CDR2 is FQGTGA. The CDR3 loop spans 16 amino acids. CDR3 bases: TGTGCCAGCAGCTTATTAGGACCCACTAGCACAGATACGCAGTATTTT. This gives the protein CASSLLGPTSTDTQYF.

The J gene is TRBJ2-5, the V gene TRBV19; 10 positions match TRBD2. CDR3 size: 16 residues. From germline, CDR1 is LNHDA and CDR2 SQIVND (reference sequence). With 1 base clipped from V and 5 bases from J, the junction kept 7 bases outside the gene matches. The CDR3 sequence is CASSIGLAGAVETQYF. In DNA, the CDR3 is TGTGCCAGTAGTATAGGCCTAGCGGGAGCAGTGGAGACCCAGTACTTC.

The chain couples TRBV2 to TRBJ2-3; D may match TRBD1 or TRBD2 (6 bases each). Germline lookup yields CDR1 SNHLY and CDR2 FYNNEI. V was shortened by 6 bases and J by 2 bases, with 18 bases between the two germline ends. The CDR3 contains 16 residues. The CDR3 nucleotides read TGTGCCAGCAGCCGCGTGGAGGGGGGCTACACAGATACGCAGTATTTT. Its protein product is CASSRVEGGYTDTQYF.

This chain connects TRBV5-1 to TRBJ2-5; 8 bases are a match to TRBD1. CDR1 is SGHRS, CDR2 YFSETQ, per germline. V shed 4 bases, J shed 2 bases, and the junction held 7 bases outside the gene matches. This CDR3 spans 15 amino acids. Here the CDR3 DNA reads TGCGCCAGCAGCGGGGGGTACAGGGGGCAAGAGACCCAGTACTTC. Encoded protein: CASSGGYRGQETQYF.

This CDR3 is CASSLGFGSNQPQHF. CDR3 bases: TGCGCCAGCAGCTTGGGGTTTGGGAGCAATCAGCCCCAGCATTTT. This chain links TRBV5-1 with TRBJ1-5; D not certain. The CDR3 loop spans 15 amino acids. Trimming stripped 0 bases from V and 1 base from J, with 8 bases between. Per germline, CDR1 SGHRS and CDR2 YFSETQ. Complete variable domain (other parts from reference TRBV5-1 and TRBJ1-5): KAGVTQTPRYLIKTRGQQVTLSCSPISGHRSVSWYQQTPGQGLQFLFEYFSETQRNKGNFPGRFSGRQFSNSRSEMNVSTLELGDSALYLCASSLGFGSNQPQHFGDGTRLSIL.

This chain joins TRBV27 and TRBJ1-1; D gene ambiguous. This CDR3 is built from 15 residues. The ends were cut back, 5 bases at V and 4 bases at J, with 17 bases in the middle. Germline V CDR1 and CDR2: MNHEY, SMNVEV (reference sequence). The CDR3 DNA reads TGTGCCAGCAGTCCTTGGACCGGGAGTAGCACTGAAGCTTTCTTT. Protein product: CASSPWTGSSTEAFF.